This entry lists 9 T cell receptor beta chains sequenced from one sample in a study of T-cell reconstitution after alpha-beta-depleted transplantation in children. During its preparation, the TCRbeta library received unique molecular identifiers. TCRdb reprocessed the PCR reads via MiXCR and lists one record per CDR3 protein. The sample records fewer than 1 million distinct CDR3 sequences, around 15% being singletons. Sequencing used PBMCs, mostly from graft donor cells, obtained 360 days after TCRalphabeta/CD19-depleted stem cell transplant. All receptors come from a male patient between 10 and 17 years old who had a stem cell transplant for acute lymphoblastic leukemia, so the T cells may come from the graft donor.

The J gene is TRBJ2-5, the V gene TRBV7-7; D is possibly TRBD2 (5 bases). The CDR3 has 15 amino acids. CDR1 and CDR2 from the germline V gene are SSHAT and FNYEAQ (reference sequence). V gave up 5 bases and J gave up 1 base, with 14 bases separating them. The CDR3 bases are TGTGCCAGCAGCCCCACCCGGGCGGGCCAAGAGACCCAGTACTTC. It specifies CASSPTRAGQETQYF.

This clonotype was seen only once. This chain joins TRBV29-1 and TRBJ2-7; D gene uncertain. This CDR3 contains 11 residues. V lost 3 bases, J lost 3 bases, and 6 bases lay in between. Per germline, CDR1 SQVTM and CDR2 ANQGSEA. The CDR3 coding sequence is TGCAGCGTTGAGTCGTTCTACGAGCAGTACTTC. Its protein product is CSVESFYEQYF.

A few counts support this clonotype. This chain links TRBV18 with TRBJ2-1, with D possibly being TRBD1 or TRBD2 (5 bases each). Germline V CDR1 and CDR2: KGHSH, LQKENI. Trimming took off 0 bases at V and 2 bases at J, with 11 bases between the two ends. The CDR3 is 16 residues long. The CDR3 reads CASSPPLRDAYNEQFF. In DNA form, the CDR3 reads TGTGCCAGCTCACCACCCTTACGGGACGCCTACAATGAGCAGTTCTTC.

This clonotype has just a few counts. As DNA, the CDR3 is TGTGCCATCAGTGGACAGGACTACTCCTACGAGCAGTACTTC. Protein product: CAISGQDYSYEQYF. This rearrangement joins TRBV10-3 to TRBJ2-7; D might be TRBD1 or TRBD2, each matching 6 bases. CDR3 length: 14 residues. Trimming took off 4 bases at V and 0 bases at J, with 10 bases between the two ends. Germline assignment: CDR1 ENHRY and CDR2 SYGVKD.

The chain uses TRBV12-3 or TRBV12-4 and TRBJ1-2; perhaps TRBD1 as D (6 bases). V dropped 4 bases and J dropped 11 bases, with 20 bases sitting between them. The CDR3 length is 14 residues. CDR3 nucleotide sequence: TGTGCCAGCAGTTCCCGGGACACCAAAACTCCATACACCTTC. Translating it yields CASSSRDTKTPYTF.

This clonotype was seen more than once but under ten times. V and J are TRBV25-1 and TRBJ2-4; D possibly matches TRBD1 or TRBD2 (5 bases each). The V gene lost 3 bases and the J gene lost 8 bases, with 20 bases spanning the gap. There are 16 residues in the CDR3. The germline V gene encodes CDR1 MGHDK and CDR2 SYGVNS. CDR3 residues: CASSELPQGDEDIQYF. The CDR3 DNA reads TGTGCCAGCAGTGAGCTACCTCAGGGAGACGAGGACATTCAGTACTTC.

The chain recombines TRBV19 with TRBJ2-1; D not certain. Between the trimmed V and J ends, which lost 1 base and 5 bases, there was a span of 12 bases. The CDR3 runs 15 residues. The germline V gene has CDR1 LNHDA and CDR2 SQIVND (reference sequence). CDR3 protein: CASSIGPPGNNEQFF. The CDR3 region has the DNA TGTGCCAGTAGTATAGGACCCCCTGGAAACAATGAGCAGTTCTTC.

The chain recombines TRBV29-1 with TRBJ2-5; D could derive from TRBD1 or TRBD2 (5 bases each). V gave up 4 bases and J gave up 5 bases, with 8 bases separating them. This CDR3 contains 11 residues. Germline V gives CDR1 SQVTM, CDR2 ANQGSEA. The DNA for the CDR3 is TGCAGCGTTGGGGGGAGCGAGACCCAGTACTTC. It is translated as CSVGGSETQYF.

This clonotype was observed a few times. The chain couples TRBV4-1 to TRBJ1-1, with TRBD1 as a possible D gene (6 bases). Germline V lookup: CDR1 MGHRA, CDR2 YSYEKL. V lost 2 bases, J lost 7 bases, and 20 bases lay in between. The CDR3 runs 16 residues. The CDR3 here is CASSQPIYQGKLEAFF. CDR3 in DNA: TGCGCCAGCAGCCAACCGATTTACCAGGGGAAACTTGAAGCTTTCTTT.